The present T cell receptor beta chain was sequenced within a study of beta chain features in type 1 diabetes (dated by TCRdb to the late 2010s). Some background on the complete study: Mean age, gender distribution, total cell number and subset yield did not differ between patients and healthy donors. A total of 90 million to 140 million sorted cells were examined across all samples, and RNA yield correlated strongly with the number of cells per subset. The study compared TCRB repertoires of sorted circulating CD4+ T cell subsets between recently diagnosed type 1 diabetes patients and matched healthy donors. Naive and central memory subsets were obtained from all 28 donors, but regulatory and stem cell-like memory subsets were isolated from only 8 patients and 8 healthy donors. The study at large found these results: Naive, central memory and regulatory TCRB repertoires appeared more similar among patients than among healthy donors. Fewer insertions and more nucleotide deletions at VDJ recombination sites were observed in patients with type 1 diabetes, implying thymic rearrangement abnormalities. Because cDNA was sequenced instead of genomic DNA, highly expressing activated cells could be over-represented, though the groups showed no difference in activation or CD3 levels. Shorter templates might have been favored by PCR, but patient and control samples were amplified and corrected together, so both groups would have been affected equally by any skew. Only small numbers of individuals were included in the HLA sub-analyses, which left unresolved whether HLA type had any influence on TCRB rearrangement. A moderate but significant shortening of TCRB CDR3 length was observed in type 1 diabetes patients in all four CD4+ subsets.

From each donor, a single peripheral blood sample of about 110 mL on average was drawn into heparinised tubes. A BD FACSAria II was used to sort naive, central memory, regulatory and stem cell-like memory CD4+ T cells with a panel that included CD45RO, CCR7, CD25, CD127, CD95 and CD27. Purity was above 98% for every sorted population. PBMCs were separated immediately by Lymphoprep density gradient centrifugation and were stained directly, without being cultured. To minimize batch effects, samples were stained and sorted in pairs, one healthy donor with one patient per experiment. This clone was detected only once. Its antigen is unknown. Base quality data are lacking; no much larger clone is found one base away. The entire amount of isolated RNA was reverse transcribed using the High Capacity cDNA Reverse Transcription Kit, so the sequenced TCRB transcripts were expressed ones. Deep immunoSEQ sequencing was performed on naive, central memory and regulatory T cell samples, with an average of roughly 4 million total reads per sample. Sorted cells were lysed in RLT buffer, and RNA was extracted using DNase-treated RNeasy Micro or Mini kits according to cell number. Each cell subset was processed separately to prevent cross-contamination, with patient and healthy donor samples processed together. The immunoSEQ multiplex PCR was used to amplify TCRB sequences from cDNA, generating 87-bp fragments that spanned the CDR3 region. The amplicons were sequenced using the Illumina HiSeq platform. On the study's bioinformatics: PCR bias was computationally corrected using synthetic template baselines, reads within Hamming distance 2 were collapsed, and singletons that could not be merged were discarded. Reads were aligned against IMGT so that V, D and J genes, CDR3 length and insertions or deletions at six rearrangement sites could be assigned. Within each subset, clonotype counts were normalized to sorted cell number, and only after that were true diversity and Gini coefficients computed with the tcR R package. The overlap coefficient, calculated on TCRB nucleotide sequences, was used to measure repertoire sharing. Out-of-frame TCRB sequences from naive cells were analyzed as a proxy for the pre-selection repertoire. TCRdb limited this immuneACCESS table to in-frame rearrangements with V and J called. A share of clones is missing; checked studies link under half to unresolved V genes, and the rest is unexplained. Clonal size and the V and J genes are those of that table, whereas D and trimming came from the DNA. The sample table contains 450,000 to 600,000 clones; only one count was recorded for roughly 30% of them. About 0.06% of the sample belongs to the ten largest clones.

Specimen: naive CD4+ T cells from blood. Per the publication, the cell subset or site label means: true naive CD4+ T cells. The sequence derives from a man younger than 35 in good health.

The bases are TGCAGCGCAGAGACAGGGATCAGCAATCAGCCCCAGCATTTT. Its protein is CSAETGISNQPQHF. The sequence links TRBV29-1 to TRBJ1-5, and 7 junctional nucleotides match TRBD1. Including the terminal cysteine and phenylalanine, the CDR3 comprises 14 residues. Only the CDR3 DNA is retained, 42 bases long and in frame from the first base. Relative to germline, V is missing 7 bases and J is missing 1 base, with 7 bases of the junction outside any gene match. CDR1 and CDR2 (SQVTM, ANQGSEA) derive from the germline V gene.